These 24 T cell receptor beta chains came from one sample sequenced in a study of graft-versus-host responses after intestinal transplantation. Using immunoSEQ multiplex PCR, the repertoire was profiled, and TCRdb retains in-frame clones only, with some absent. The data show around 100,000 clones, 91% seen once. These receptors have no identified antigens. Here the sequenced sample was unstimulated CD4+ T cells sorted from spleen or lymph node cells, taken before transplant. The origin of the receptors is a human donor who was the organ donor for an intestinal transplant.

This chain joins TRBV6-5 and TRBJ1-1, with D hard to call. This CDR3 is 13 amino acids long. Trimming cost V 6 bases and J 4 bases, with 12 bases left between them. Germline values: CDR1 MNHEY, CDR2 SVGAGI. The CDR3 reads CASRDQVITEAFF. As DNA, the CDR3 is TGTGCCAGCAGGGATCAGGTGATCACTGAAGCTTTCTTT.

V is TRBV2 and J is TRBJ1-4, with a possible D match to TRBD1 (5 bases). There are 11 residues in the CDR3. Germline lookup yields CDR1 SNHLY and CDR2 FYNNEI. Trimming removed 10 bases at V and 7 bases at J, with 10 bases between. The DNA for the CDR3 is TGTGCCACTCGGAGGGGTGAAAAACTGTTTTTT. It is translated as CATRRGEKLFF.

The CDR3 DNA reads as TGTGCCGGAGCGGGGGGGCCTTTACAAGAGACCCAGTACTTC. This translates into CAGAGGPLQETQYF. The chain links TRBV6-1 to TRBJ2-5; 10 bases are a match to TRBD2. Germline CDR1 MNHNS, CDR2 SASEGT. V shed 11 bases, J shed 2 bases, and the junction held 8 bases outside the gene matches. CDR3 length: 14 residues.

The J gene is TRBJ2-7, the V gene TRBV7-8; 7 bases align to TRBD2. Per the germline V gene, CDR1 is SGHVS and CDR2 is FQNEAQ. The V segment lost 4 bases and the J segment 3 bases; nucleotides outside the gene matches: 6. There are 14 residues in the CDR3. CDR3 region: CASSSNSGGYEQYF. As DNA, the CDR3 is TGTGCCAGCAGCTCCAACTCGGGGGGCTACGAGCAGTACTTC.

This chain connects TRBV2 to TRBJ1-2; 8 bases align to TRBD1. With V trimmed by 6 bases and J by 6 bases, 6 bases remained unmatched. This CDR3 is built from 13 residues. Per germline, CDR1 SNHLY and CDR2 FYNNEI. DNA of the CDR3: TGTGCCAGCAGGGATGCAGGGGGCAATGGCTACACCTTC. This sequence encodes CASRDAGGNGYTF.

The chain couples TRBV6-5 to TRBJ1-3; the match to TRBD1 covers 11 bases. Trimming cost V 1 base and J 7 bases; bases outside gene matches: 3. This CDR3 comprises 15 residues. The germline V gene encodes CDR1 MNHEY and CDR2 SVGAGI. DNA of the CDR3: TGTGCCAGCAGTTACTTGGGACAGGGGGTCAACACCATATATTTT. Its protein product is CASSYLGQGVNTIYF.

A single count supports this clone. The CDR3 sequence: CASSRTGGIYEQYF. In DNA form, the CDR3 reads TGCGCCAGCAGCCGGACAGGTGGGATATACGAGCAGTACTTC. The chain recombines TRBV4-1 with TRBJ2-7, with 7 bases fitting TRBD1. Germline CDR1 is MGHRA and CDR2 is YSYEKL. With V trimmed by 4 bases and J by 4 bases, 7 bases remained unmatched. This CDR3 is 14 amino acids long.

V gene TRBV4-1 combines with J gene TRBJ2-1; a possible D gene is TRBD2 (6 bases). The CDR3 has 17 residues. V gave up 2 bases and J gave up 0 bases, with 14 bases separating them. From germline, CDR1 is MGHRA and CDR2 YSYEKL. The CDR3 coding sequence is TGCGCCAGCAGCCAACGGACTAACCTCTACTCCTACAATGAGCAGTTCTTC. Its protein is CASSQRTNLYSYNEQFF.

The chain has TRBV14 and TRBJ1-4, with TRBD1 identical over 7 bases. CDR1 is SGHDN, CDR2 FVKESK, per germline. The CDR3 runs to 17 residues. V lost 3 bases, J lost 2 bases, and 9 bases stayed unmatched. Here the CDR3 DNA reads TGTGCCAGCAGCCATCGACAGGGAGTGCCGACTAATGAAAAACTGTTTTTT. Translation: CASSHRQGVPTNEKLFF.

The sample holds a few counts of this clone. The chain uses TRBV4-3 and TRBJ1-3; tentative D call: TRBD1 (6 bases). With 5 bases removed from V and 3 bases from J, the gap between germline ends came to 11 bases. The germline V gene encodes CDR1 LGHNA and CDR2 YSLEER. This CDR3 region has 14 residues. Here the CDR3 DNA reads TGCGCCAGCAGCTTAACAGGGTTTGGAAACACCATATATTTT. Translated, it gives CASSLTGFGNTIYF.

The genes are TRBV7-2 and TRBJ1-6; 11 positions match TRBD1. J gave up 6 bases and V 5 bases, and 6 bases lay outside the gene matches. Germline values: CDR1 SGHTA, CDR2 FQGNSA. CDR3 length: 16 residues. Here the CDR3 DNA reads TGTGCCAGCAGCCCCCGGGACAGGGGGATTAATTCACCCCTCCACTTT. Translated: CASSPRDRGINSPLHF.

The gene calls are TRBV4-1 and TRBJ1-5; 7 nucleotides agree with TRBD1. V shed 1 base and J 3 bases; nucleotides not matched to a gene: 15. The germline CDR1 and CDR2 sequences are MGHRA and YSYEKL. CDR3 length equals 19 residues. DNA of the CDR3: TGCGCCAGCAGCCAAGTAGGCTTGAAACAGGGGTTAATCAATCAGCCCCAGCATTTT. Its protein product is CASSQVGLKQGLINQPQHF.

The CDR3, as DNA: TGCGCCAGCAGCCTCGACAGGGGCTCCTATGGCTACACCTTC. Protein: CASSLDRGSYGYTF. This sequence joins TRBV5-1 and TRBJ1-2; 8 nucleotides match TRBD1. Looked up from germline, CDR1 is SGHRS and CDR2 is YFSETQ. The CDR3 runs to 14 residues. J gave up 4 bases and V 4 bases, and 6 bases lay outside the gene matches.

The CDR3 nucleotides read TGTGCCAGCAGTTTCGCGACAGGGGGCGACAGCACAGATACGCAGTATTTT. Translated: CASSFATGGDSTDTQYF. The gene calls are TRBV27 and TRBJ2-3; 10 nucleotides agree with TRBD1. Germline CDR1 reads MNHEY; CDR2 reads SMNVEV (reference sequence). Trimming at V came to 3 bases and at J to 0 bases, leaving 6 bases not matched to a gene. The CDR3 has 17 amino acids.

The chain uses TRBV7-3 and TRBJ2-2; 9 nucleotides line up with TRBD2. This CDR3 is built from 14 residues. The trim removed 7 bases at V and 6 bases at J, leaving 6 bases unmatched. Germline V gene data show CDR1 as SGHTA and CDR2 as FQGTGA. CDR3 amino acids: CASKRTSVPGELFF. CDR3 nucleotide sequence: TGTGCCAGCAAGAGGACTAGCGTCCCCGGGGAGCTGTTTTTT.

The V and J genes are TRBV5-6 and TRBJ2-1, with 8 bases matching TRBD1. The CDR3 is made up of 13 amino acids. The germline V gene has CDR1 SGHDT and CDR2 YYEEEE. The junction had 7 bases not matched to a gene; V was cut back by 5 bases and J by 9 bases. The chain's CDR3 is CASRRGQGTEQFF. CDR3 DNA sequence: TGTGCCAGCAGGCGAGGACAGGGAACTGAGCAGTTCTTC. Variable domain in full (rest from reference TRBV5-6 and TRBJ2-1): DAGVTQSPTHLIKTRGQQVTLRCSPKSGHDTVSWYQQALGQGPQFIFQYYEEEERQRGNFPDRFSGHQFPNYSSELNVNALLLGDSALYLCASRRGQGTEQFFGPGTRLTVL.

This sequence joins TRBV5-1 and TRBJ2-1; 10 bases are shared with TRBD2. Germline trimming cut 4 bases from V and 8 bases from J; bases unmatched to any gene: 3. The CDR3 covers 13 residues. From germline, CDR1 is SGHRS and CDR2 YFSETQ. CDR3 bases: TGCGCCAGCAGCCGGAGCGGGGGGGATGAGCAGTTCTTC. Translated: CASSRSGGDEQFF.

This sequence joins TRBV19 and TRBJ2-5, with D tentatively TRBD2 (6 bases). The germline gives CDR1 LNHDA, CDR2 SQIVND (reference sequence). The CDR3 runs 13 residues. The ends were cut back, 6 bases at V and 0 bases at J, with 8 bases in the middle. The CDR3 loop is CASRGRNQETQYF. The CDR3 coding sequence is TGTGCCAGTAGAGGGAGGAACCAAGAGACCCAGTACTTC.

V is TRBV5-5 and J is TRBJ2-5; 7 nucleotides line up with TRBD2. CDR1 and CDR2 from the germline V gene are SGHKS and YYEKEE (reference sequence). The ends lost 2 bases at V and 5 bases at J; junction bases unmatched: 12. CDR3 length: 16 residues. The CDR3 DNA is TGTGCCAGCAGCTTTGTTGGACTAGGGAATGCGGAGACCCAGTACTTC. Translated, it gives CASSFVGLGNAETQYF.

J is TRBJ2-7 and V is TRBV4-1; 11 bases fit TRBD1. The CDR3 spans 16 residues. CDR1 is MGHRA, CDR2 YSYEKL, per germline. After removal of 6 bases from V and 5 bases from J, the junction contained 12 bases not matched to a gene. CDR3 nucleotide sequence: TGCGCCAGCAGAGCCACTCGGGACAGGGGGTTACACGAGCAGTACTTC. Residues: CASRATRDRGLHEQYF.

Remarks on this clone: Other DNA variants within this sample encode the same CDR3. V gene TRBV4-2 combines with J gene TRBJ2-2; 8 nucleotides align to TRBD2. CDR1 and CDR2 from the germline V gene are LGHNA and YNFKEQ. The CDR3 runs to 19 residues. With 1 base clipped from V and 2 bases from J, the junction kept 12 bases outside the gene matches. CDR3 DNA: TGTGCCAGCAGCCAAGTTGGCCAGGCGGGGGGAGTAAACACCGGGGAGCTGTTTTTT. Protein product: CASSQVGQAGGVNTGELFF.

The chain has TRBV4-3 and TRBJ2-1; maybe TRBD1 (6 bases). CDR1 is LGHNA, CDR2 YSLEER, per germline. V was shortened by 0 bases and J by 3 bases, with 12 bases between the two germline ends. The CDR3 is made up of 16 amino acids. Here the CDR3 DNA reads TGCGCCAGCAGCCAAGACCTCCGGGACATCTACAATGAGCAGTTCTTC. It specifies CASSQDLRDIYNEQFF.

This chain links TRBV7-3 with TRBJ2-7, with 8 bases aligning to TRBD2. Germline-derived CDR1 and CDR2 are SGHTA and FQGTGA. The CDR3 runs to 15 residues. J was trimmed by 0 bases and V by 3 bases; bases with no gene match: 4. The CDR3 loop reads CASSLTGGISYEQYF. As DNA, the CDR3 is TGTGCCAGCAGCTTGACGGGGGGGATCTCCTACGAGCAGTACTTC. The full variable domain, in which reference TRBV7-3 and TRBJ2-7 provide the parts outside the CDR3, is GAGVSQTPSNKVTEKGKYVELRCDPISGHTALYWYRQSLGQGPEFLIYFQGTGAADDSGLPNDRFFAVRPEGSVSTLKIQRTERGDSAVYLCASSLTGGISYEQYFGPGTRLTVT.

The gene calls are TRBV23-1 and TRBJ2-3; D may be TRBD1 (5 bases). TRBV23-1 is assigned to the ORF class and has an uncertain function. The CDR3 loop spans 17 amino acids. The V end lost 3 bases, the J end lost 3 bases, and 19 bases lay between the germline ends. DNA for the CDR3: TGCGCCAGCAGTCACCAGCCCCCGGCAGGGAATACAGATACGCAGTATTTT. Protein sequence: CASSHQPPAGNTDTQYF.